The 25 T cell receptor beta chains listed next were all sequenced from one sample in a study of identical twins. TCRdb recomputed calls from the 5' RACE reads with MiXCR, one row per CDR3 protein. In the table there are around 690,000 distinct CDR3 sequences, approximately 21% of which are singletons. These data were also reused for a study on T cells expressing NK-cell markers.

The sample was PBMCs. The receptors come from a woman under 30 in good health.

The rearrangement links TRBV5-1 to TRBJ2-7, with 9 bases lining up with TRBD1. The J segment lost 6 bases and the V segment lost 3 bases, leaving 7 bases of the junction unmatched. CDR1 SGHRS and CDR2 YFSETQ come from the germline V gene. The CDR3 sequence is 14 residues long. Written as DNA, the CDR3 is TGCGCCAGCAGCTCCGGGACAGGGATGCCCGAGCAGTACTTC. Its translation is CASSSGTGMPEQYF.

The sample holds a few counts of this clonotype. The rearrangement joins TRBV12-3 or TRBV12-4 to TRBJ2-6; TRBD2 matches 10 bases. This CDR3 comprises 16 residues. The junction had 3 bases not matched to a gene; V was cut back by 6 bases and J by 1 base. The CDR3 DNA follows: TGTGCCAGCAGGAGGACTAGCGGTTCTGGGGCCAACGTCCTGACTTTC. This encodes CASRRTSGSGANVLTF.

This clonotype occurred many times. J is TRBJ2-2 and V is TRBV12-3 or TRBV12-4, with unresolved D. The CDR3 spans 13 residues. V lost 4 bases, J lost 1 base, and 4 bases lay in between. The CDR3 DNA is TGTGCCAGCAGTTCTATGAACACCGGGGAGCTGTTTTTT. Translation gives CASSSMNTGELFF.

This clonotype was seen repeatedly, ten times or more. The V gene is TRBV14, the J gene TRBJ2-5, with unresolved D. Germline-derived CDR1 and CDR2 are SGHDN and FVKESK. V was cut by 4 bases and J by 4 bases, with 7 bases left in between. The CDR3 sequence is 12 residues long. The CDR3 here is CASSRTGETQYF. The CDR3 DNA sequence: TGTGCCAGCAGCCGCACGGGAGAGACCCAGTACTTC.

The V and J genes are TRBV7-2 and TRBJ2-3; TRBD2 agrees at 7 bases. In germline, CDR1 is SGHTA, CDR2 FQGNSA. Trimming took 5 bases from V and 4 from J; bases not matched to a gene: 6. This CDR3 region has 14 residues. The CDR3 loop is CASSQGLGADTQYF. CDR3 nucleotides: TGTGCCAGCAGCCAAGGACTAGGGGCAGATACGCAGTATTTT. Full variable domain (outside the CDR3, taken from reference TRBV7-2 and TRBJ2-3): GAGVSQSPSNKVTEKGKDVELRCDPISGHTALYWYRQSLGQGLEFLIYFQGNSAPDKSGLPSDRFSAERTGGSVSTLTIQRTQQEDSAVYLCASSQGLGADTQYFGPGTRLTVL.

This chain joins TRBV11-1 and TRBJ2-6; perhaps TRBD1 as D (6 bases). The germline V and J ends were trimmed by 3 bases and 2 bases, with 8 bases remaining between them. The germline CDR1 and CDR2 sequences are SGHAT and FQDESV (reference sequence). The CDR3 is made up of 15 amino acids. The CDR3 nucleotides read TGTGCCAGCAGCTTTCAGGGGACTGGGGCCAACGTCCTGACTTTC. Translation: CASSFQGTGANVLTF.

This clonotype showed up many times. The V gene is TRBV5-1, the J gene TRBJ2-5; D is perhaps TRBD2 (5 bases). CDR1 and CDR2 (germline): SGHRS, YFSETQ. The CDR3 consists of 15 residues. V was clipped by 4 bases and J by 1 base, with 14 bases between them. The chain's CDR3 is CASSRESQSQETQYF. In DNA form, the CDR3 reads TGCGCCAGCAGCAGGGAGAGCCAGAGCCAAGAGACCCAGTACTTC.

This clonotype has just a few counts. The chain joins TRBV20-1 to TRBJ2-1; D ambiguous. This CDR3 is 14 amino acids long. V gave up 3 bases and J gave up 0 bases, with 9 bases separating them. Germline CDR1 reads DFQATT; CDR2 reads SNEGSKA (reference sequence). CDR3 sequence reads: CSARKVSSYNEQFF. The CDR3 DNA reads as TGCAGTGCTAGGAAGGTTAGCTCCTACAATGAGCAGTTCTTC.

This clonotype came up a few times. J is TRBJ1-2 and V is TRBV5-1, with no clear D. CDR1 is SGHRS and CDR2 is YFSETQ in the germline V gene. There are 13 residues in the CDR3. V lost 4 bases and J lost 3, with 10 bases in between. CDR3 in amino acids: CASSAAQDYGYTF. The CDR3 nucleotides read TGCGCCAGCAGCGCCGCCCAGGACTATGGCTACACCTTC.

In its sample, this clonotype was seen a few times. The CDR3 is CASSLEVGLSYNEQFF. The DNA for the CDR3 is TGTGCCAGCAGCTTAGAAGTGGGCCTGAGCTACAATGAGCAGTTCTTC. The chain couples TRBV7-6 to TRBJ2-1; D unresolved. Looked up from germline, CDR1 is SGHVS and CDR2 is FNYEAQ. Between the trimmed V and J ends, which lost 1 base and 3 bases, there was a span of 13 bases. This CDR3 has 16 residues.

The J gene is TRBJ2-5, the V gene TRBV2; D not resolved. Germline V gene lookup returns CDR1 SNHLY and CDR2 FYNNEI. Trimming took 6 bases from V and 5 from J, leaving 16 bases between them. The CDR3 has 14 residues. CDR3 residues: CASSEESKRETQYF. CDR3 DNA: TGTGCCAGCAGCGAGGAAAGTAAGAGGGAGACCCAGTACTTC.

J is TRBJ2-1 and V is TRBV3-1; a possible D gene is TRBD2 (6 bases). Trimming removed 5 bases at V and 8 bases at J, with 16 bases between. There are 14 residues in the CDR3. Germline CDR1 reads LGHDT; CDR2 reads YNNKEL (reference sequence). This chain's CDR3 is CASSYLRETHEQFF. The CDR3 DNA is TGTGCCAGCAGCTATCTCCGGGAGACCCATGAGCAGTTCTTC.

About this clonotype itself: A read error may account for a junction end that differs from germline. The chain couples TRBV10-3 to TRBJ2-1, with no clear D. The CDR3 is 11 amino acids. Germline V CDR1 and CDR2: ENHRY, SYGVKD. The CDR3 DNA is TGTGCCATCGGTGACCTAAGTGAGCAGTTCTTC. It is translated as CAIGDLSEQFF.

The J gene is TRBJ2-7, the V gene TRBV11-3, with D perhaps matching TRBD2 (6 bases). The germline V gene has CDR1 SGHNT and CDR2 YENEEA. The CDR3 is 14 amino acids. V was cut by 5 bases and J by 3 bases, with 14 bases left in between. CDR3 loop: CASSRGEEYYEQYF. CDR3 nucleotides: TGTGCCAGCAGCCGTGGGGAGGAGTACTACGAGCAGTACTTC.

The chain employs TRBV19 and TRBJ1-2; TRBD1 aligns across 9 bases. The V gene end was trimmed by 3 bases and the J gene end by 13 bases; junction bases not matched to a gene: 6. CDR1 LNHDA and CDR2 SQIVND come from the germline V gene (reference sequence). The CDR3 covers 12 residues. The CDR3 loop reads CASSMGQGLSTF. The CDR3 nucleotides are TGTGCCAGTAGTATGGGACAGGGCCTCAGCACCTTC.

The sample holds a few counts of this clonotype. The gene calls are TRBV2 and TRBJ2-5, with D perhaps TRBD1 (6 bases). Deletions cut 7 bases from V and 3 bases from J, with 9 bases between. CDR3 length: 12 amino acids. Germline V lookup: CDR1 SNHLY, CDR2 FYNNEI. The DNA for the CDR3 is TGTGCCAGCAATGCAGGGGAAGAGACCCAGTACTTC. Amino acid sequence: CASNAGEETQYF. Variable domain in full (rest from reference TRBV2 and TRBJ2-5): EPEVTQTPSHQVTQMGQEVILRCVPISNHLYFYWYRQILGQKVEFLVSFYNNEISEKSEIFDDQFSVERPDGSNFTLKIRSTKLEDSAMYFCASNAGEETQYFGPGTRLLVL.

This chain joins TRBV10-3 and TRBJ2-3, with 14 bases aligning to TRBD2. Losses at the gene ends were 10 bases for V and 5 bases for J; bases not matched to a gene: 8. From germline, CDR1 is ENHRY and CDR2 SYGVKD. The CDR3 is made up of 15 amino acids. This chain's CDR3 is CATTGLAGGQDTQYF. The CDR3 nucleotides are TGTGCCACCACCGGACTAGCGGGGGGCCAAGATACGCAGTATTTT.

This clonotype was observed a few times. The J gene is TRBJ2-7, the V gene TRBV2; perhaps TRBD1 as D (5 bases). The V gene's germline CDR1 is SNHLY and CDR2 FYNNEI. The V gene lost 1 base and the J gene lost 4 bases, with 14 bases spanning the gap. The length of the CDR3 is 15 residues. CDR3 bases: TGTGCCAGCAGTGAAGGGGGCAGGGCTCAATACGAGCAGTACTTC. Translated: CASSEGGRAQYEQYF.

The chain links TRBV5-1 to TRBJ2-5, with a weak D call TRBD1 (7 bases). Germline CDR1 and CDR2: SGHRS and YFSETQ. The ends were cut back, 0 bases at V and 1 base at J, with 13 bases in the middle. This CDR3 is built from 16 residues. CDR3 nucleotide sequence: TGCGCCAGCAGCTTGGGGGGCGGGACAGCCCAAGAGACCCAGTACTTC. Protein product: CASSLGGGTAQETQYF.

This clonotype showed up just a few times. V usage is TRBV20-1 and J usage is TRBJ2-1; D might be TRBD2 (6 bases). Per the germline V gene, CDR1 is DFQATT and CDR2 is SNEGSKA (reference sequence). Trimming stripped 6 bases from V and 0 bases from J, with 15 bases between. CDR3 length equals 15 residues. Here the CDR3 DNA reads TGCAGTGCCCCGTTTGGGGGGAGCTCCTACAATGAGCAGTTCTTC. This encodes CSAPFGGSSYNEQFF.

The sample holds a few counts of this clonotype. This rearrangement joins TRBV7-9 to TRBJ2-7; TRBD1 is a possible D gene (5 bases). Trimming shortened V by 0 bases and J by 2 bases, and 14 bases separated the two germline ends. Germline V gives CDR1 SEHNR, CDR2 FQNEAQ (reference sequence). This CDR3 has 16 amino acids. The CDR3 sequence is CASSLAHGAVTYEQYF. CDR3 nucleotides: TGTGCCAGCAGCTTAGCGCATGGGGCAGTTACCTACGAGCAGTACTTC.

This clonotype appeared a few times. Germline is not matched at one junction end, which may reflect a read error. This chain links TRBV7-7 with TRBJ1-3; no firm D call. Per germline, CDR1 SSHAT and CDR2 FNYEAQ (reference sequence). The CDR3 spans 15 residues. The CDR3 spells CASSSRSGKGNTIYF. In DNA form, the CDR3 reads TGTGCTAGCAGCTCCAGGAGTGGGAAAGGGAACACCATATATTTT.

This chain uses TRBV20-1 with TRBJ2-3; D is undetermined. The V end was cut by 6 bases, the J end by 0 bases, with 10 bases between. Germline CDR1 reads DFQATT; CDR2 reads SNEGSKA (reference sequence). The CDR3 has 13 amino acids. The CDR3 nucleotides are TGCAGTGCGTGGATGTCTAGCACAGATACGCAGTATTTT. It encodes CSAWMSSTDTQYF.

CDR3 DNA sequence: TGCAGTGCTAGAGACCGACTAGCGGGCCTGCAAGAGACCCAGTACTTC. It translates to CSARDRLAGLQETQYF. The chain joins TRBV20-1 to TRBJ2-5, with 10 bases fitting TRBD2. There are 16 residues in the CDR3. J lost 2 bases, V lost 0 bases, and 6 bases had no gene match. Per germline, CDR1 DFQATT and CDR2 SNEGSKA (reference sequence).

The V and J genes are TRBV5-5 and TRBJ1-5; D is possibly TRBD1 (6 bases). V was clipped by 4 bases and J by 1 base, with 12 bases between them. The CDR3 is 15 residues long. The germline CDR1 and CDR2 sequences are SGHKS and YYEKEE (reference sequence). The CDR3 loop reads CASSKGTLSNQPQHF. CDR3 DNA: TGTGCCAGCAGCAAAGGGACACTGAGCAATCAGCCCCAGCATTTT.